The clone carrying this T cell receptor beta chain appeared a few times. Its antigen remains unidentified. PCR amplification relied on 60 Vbeta primers (plus 13 Jbeta primers). Assay: immunoSEQ multiplex PCR; the TCRdb copy retains only in-frame clones and omits some. The profile covers 110,000 or so clones, with roughly 13% appearing a single time and roughly 15% taken by the ten largest. Every donor was a healthy person donating bone marrow. This record comes from a study of cytomegalovirus exposure and HLA in healthy donors. Study results and limitations: It was reported that the classifier diagnosed cytomegalovirus status with high specificity and sensitivity in both the original and validation cohorts.

The V gene's germline CDR1 is MDHEN and CDR2 SYDVKM. CDR3 length: 14 residues. J was trimmed by 3 bases and V by 11 bases; bases with no gene match: 6. The chain uses TRBV28 and TRBJ2-1, with TRBD2 matching 11 bases. This TCR was sampled from a man between 35 and 55 years old in good health and CMV-seropositive. The sample comprised PBMCs. In nucleotides, the CDR3 is TGTGCCTCGCGACTAGCGGGAATCTACAATGAGCAGTTCTTC. Its protein product is CASRLAGIYNEQFF.